These 2 T cell receptor beta chains came from one sample sequenced in a study of Graves' ophthalmopathy and Graves' hyperthyroidism. Researchers took RNA transcripts and amplified TCR beta CDR3 regions from them. First-round RT-PCR relied on HTBI primers, and a second-round multiplex PCR came next. MiXCR, applied by TCRdb to the multiplex PCR reads, yields one record per CDR3 protein. The sample yields almost 750,000 distinct CDR3 sequences, roughly 40% seen once. Sequenced: peripheral blood. All receptors come from an adult man with Graves' ophthalmopathy.

The J gene is TRBJ2-2, the V gene TRBV25-1; D perhaps matches TRBD2 (6 bases). CDR1 and CDR2 from the germline V gene are MGHDK and SYGVNS. This CDR3 comprises 14 residues. The V end lost 8 bases, the J end lost 7 bases, and 17 bases lay between the germline ends. The CDR3 protein is CASSPPRESGELFF. As DNA, the CDR3 is TGTGCCAGCTCACCACCCCGGGAGAGCGGGGAGCTGTTTTTT. Full variable domain (missing parts from reference TRBV25-1 and TRBJ2-2): EADIYQTPRYLVIGTGKKITLECSQTMGHDKMYWYQQDPGMELHLIHYSYGVNSTEKGDLSSESTVSRIRTEHFPLTLESARPSHTSQYLCASSPPRESGELFFGEGSRLTVL.

This clonotype was seen a few times. The final CDR3 position lacks the conserved phenylalanine or tryptophan, pointing to a likely read error. The chain is built from TRBV25-1 and TRBJ1-2, with D unresolved. Per the germline V gene, CDR1 is MGHDK and CDR2 is SYGVNS. The CDR3 length is 14 residues. V was pared by 8 bases and J by 4 bases, with 17 bases between. The CDR3, as DNA: TGTGCCAGCTCCTCGGCCGTCTCCACCTATGGCTACACCCTC. Protein sequence: CASSSAVSTYGYTL.